The present entry profiles one T cell receptor beta chain with its context. Its target is not known. The data are from a study of T cell responses to AZD1222 COVID-19 vaccine. This CDR3 is built from 19 residues. Study results and limitations: Seropositive AZD1222 recipients at baseline numbered only five or six.

This table comes from immunoSEQ multiplex PCR, and its TCRdb copy is limited to in-frame clones, with some not included. This sample has about 86,000 clones, with around four fifths found just once. This rearrangement joins TRBV21-1 to TRBJ2-2; the DNA was not used to check the table's D call, TRBD2. TRBV21-1 corresponds to a pseudogene. Sequenced material: peripheral blood, taken on day 0 of AZD1222 vaccination. This TCR derives from an adult in good health. CDR3 nucleotides: TGTGCCAGCAGCAAATTAGGACTAGCCAACCGGGGAAACACCGGGGAGCTGTTTTTT. Translating it yields CASSKLGLANRGNTGELFF.